This T cell receptor (beta chain) is drawn from a study of cytomegalovirus exposure and HLA in healthy donors. Germline values: CDR1 SGHRS, CDR2 YFSETQ. The CDR3 runs to 14 residues. V dropped 5 bases and J dropped 4 bases, with 15 bases sitting between them. Overall study findings and caveats: Highly shared variants forming one cluster were likely a sequencing artifact.

PCR was performed using 60 Vbeta and 13 Jbeta primers. Sequencing was performed with immunoSEQ multiplex PCR; in TCRdb, only in-frame clones are kept and a portion is missing. Found here are around 170,000 clones, roughly 80% of them singletons; the top ten hold 1.3%. This clone has a single count. Its cognate antigen is unknown. This chain joins TRBV5-1 and TRBJ1-2; D is undetermined. This clonotype was sampled from a man over 45 in good health and CMV-seropositive. The sequencing input was PBMCs. The CDR3 sequence is CASRSSLGAYGYTF. The DNA for the CDR3 is TGCGCCAGCAGGAGTTCTTTAGGAGCCTATGGCTACACCTTC.